This TCR beta chain is drawn from a study of cytomegalovirus exposure and HLA in healthy donors. About the research overall: A later analysis reported the same platform for the 90 to 150 validation repertoires and the approximately 700 first-cohort repertoires. The study's findings and limits: It was reported that the classifier diagnosed cytomegalovirus status with high specificity and sensitivity in both the original and validation cohorts.

Profiling relied on immunoSEQ multiplex PCR, and the TCRdb table lists in-frame clones only, not all of them. The table lists some 170,000 clones, around nine tenths of them singletons, with 1.4% in the top ten. As regards this clone: Antigen specificity is unknown.

This clonotype was sampled from a woman aged 25 to 39 in good health and CMV-seronegative. Source material: PBMCs.

The chain's CDR3 is CASSPKQATQYF. The CDR3 DNA sequence: TGTGCCAGCAGTCCTAAACAGGCCACGCAGTATTTT. V and J are TRBV11-2 and TRBJ2-3; a possible D gene is TRBD1 (5 bases). The CDR3 length is 12 residues. The V gene lost 6 bases and the J gene lost 9 bases, with 13 bases spanning the gap. The germline gives CDR1 SGHAT, CDR2 FQNNGV.